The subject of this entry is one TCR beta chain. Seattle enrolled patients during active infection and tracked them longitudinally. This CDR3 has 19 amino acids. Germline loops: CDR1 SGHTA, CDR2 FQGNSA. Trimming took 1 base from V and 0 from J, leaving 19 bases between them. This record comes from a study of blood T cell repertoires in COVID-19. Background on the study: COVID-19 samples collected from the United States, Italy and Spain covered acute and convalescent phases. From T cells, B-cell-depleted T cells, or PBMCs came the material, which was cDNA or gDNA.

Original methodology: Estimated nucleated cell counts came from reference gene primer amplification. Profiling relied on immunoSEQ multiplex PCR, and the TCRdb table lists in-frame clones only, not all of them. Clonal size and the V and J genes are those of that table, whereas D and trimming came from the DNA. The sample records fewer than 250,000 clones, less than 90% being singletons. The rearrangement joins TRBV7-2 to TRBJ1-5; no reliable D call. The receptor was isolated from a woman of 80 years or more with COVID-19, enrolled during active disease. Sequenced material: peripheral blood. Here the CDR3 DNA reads TGTGCCAGCAGCTTAGAATTTGTTGGTCCACCGAGTAGCAATCAGCCCCAGCATTTT. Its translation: CASSLEFVGPPSSNQPQHF.